Below, one T cell receptor beta chain is given with its context. It has no known antigen specificity. The record has no base qualities; no much larger clone is one base away. The trial excluded patients who had a history of autoimmune disease or who were on systemic immunosuppression. Peripheral blood for TCR sequencing was collected from all dose cohorts at baseline, on cycle 4 day 1, and on cycle 7 day 1. Samples were obtained from an open-label, multicenter, first-in-human phase I dose-escalation trial of ivuxolimab. Adults with locally advanced or metastatic melanoma, renal cell, hepatocellular, or head and neck squamous cell carcinoma were enrolled in the trial. CD4+ and CD8+ T cells were sorted separately from peripheral blood before TCR sequencing. These data originate in a study of OX40 agonist ivuxolimab in advanced cancers. Turning to the overall study: Ivuxolimab was an agonistic, fully human IgG2 monoclonal antibody directed against OX40 (CD134), a costimulatory receptor. Intravenous ivuxolimab was administered to patients every 2 weeks at six dose levels: 0.01, 0.1, 0.3, 1.5, 3 and 10 mg/kg. Among the roughly 50 dose-escalation patients, about 19 had hepatocellular carcinoma, roughly 15 melanoma, 9 renal cell carcinoma and 9 head and neck cancer. The dose-escalation cohort was 82.7% male with a mean age of about 65 years, ranging from 23 to 79. Prior anti-PD-1, anti-PD-L1 or anti-CTLA-4 therapy was permitted, and 30% to 45% of dose-escalation patients had received checkpoint inhibitors. Partial responses occurred in three dose-escalation patients: two with cutaneous melanoma and one with hepatocellular carcinoma. Peripheral TCRbeta sequencing aimed to test whether ivuxolimab altered TCR sequence diversity and caused clonal T-cell expansion. The paper covers the monotherapy dose-escalation part of the phase I ivuxolimab trial, which included N of about 50 patients.

The germline V gene yields KGHSH for CDR1 and LQKENI for CDR2. Trimming takes 5 bases from V and 1 base from J, and the germline ends sit 11 bases apart. From the cysteine through the phenylalanine, the CDR3 covers 15 amino acids. CDR3 DNA only is kept here, 45 bases in frame from base 1. Beyond this particular receptor, the publication reports: Low levels of normalized T-cell clonal expansion were also seen in some patients who did not respond. Clonal expansion of both CD4+ and CD8+ blood T cells was observed from baseline to week 6 at doses 0.1 to 3.0 mg/kg. Partial responders in the 0.1-3.0 mg/kg groups had among the lowest normalized peripheral clonal expansion, especially among CD8+ T cells. After ivuxolimab, CD8+ T cells had more expanded clones than CD4+ T cells on average. The antigen specificity of the clonally expanded peripheral T cells was not determined.

Genomic DNA was extracted from sorted cells for sequencing of the TCRbeta CDR3 region. TCRbeta CDR3 regions were sequenced using the immunoSEQ Assay. TCRdb limited this immuneACCESS table to in-frame rearrangements with V and J called. A share of clones is missing; checked studies link under half to unresolved V genes, and the rest is unexplained. Recorded for this sample are some 87,000 clones; roughly 88% of them occurred a single time. The ten most abundant clones make up around 1.6% of the sample. The sequencing here drew on CD4+ or CD8+ T cells sorted from blood, taken in a trial of the OX40 agonist ivuxolimab. In this chain, TRBV18 is recombined with TRBJ2-2; perhaps TRBD1 is the D gene, with 5 bases matching. This TCR was recovered from an adult with an advanced solid tumor such as melanoma, head and neck, liver or kidney cancer. The DNA sequence reads TGTGCCAGCTCAGGATGGACACGGAACACCGGGGAGCTGTTTTTT. It codes for CASSGWTRNTGELFF.